The rows below give T cell receptor beta chains drawn from one sample of a study of CD8+CD57+ T cells in acquired aplastic anemia. TCRdb fed the reads into MiXCR, producing one record per CDR3 protein. The data show 180,000 or so distinct CDR3 sequences, less than 60% seen once. Sequenced sample: sorted CD4+, CD8+, or CD8+CD57+ T cells (not recorded which) from PBMCs. These receptor sequences come from a human donor with aplastic anemia. Each CDR3 is given without its conserved first and last residue. The D gene is left open where the match is weak.

CDR3 protein: AISGAGTATYEQY
V gene: TRBV10-3
D gene: TRBD1

CDR3 protein: ASSPTSRGLSNYGYT
V gene: TRBV9
D gene: TRBD1

CDR3 protein: ASSIRPGGELF
V gene: TRBV7-2
D gene: NA

CDR3 protein: ASSQASSGRYSYELY
V gene: TRBV3-1
D gene: TRBD2

CDR3 protein: ASTPLNTEAF
V gene: TRBV7-9
D gene: NA

CDR3 protein: ASSLLGPQYQPQH
V gene: TRBV27
D gene: NA

CDR3 protein: ASSKTSATGELF
V gene: TRBV2
D gene: NA

CDR3 protein: ASGLEGTGYT
V gene: TRBV12-5
D gene: NA

CDR3 protein: ATSDGRSPQETQY
V gene: TRBV24-1
D gene: TRBD2

CDR3 protein: ASTERVNTEAF
V gene: TRBV12-3/TRBV12-4
D gene: NA

CDR3 protein: SARGGGDQETQY
V gene: TRBV20-1
D gene: NA

CDR3 protein: ASSFQSHKETQY
V gene: TRBV5-1
D gene: NA

CDR3 protein: SVESVRGRETQY
V gene: TRBV29-1
D gene: NA

CDR3 protein: ASSLGQGRTDTQY
V gene: TRBV4-3
D gene: TRBD1

CDR3 protein: ASNGAPGRGPDNEQF
V gene: TRBV2
D gene: NA

CDR3 protein: SAQQHGEQY
V gene: TRBV20-1
D gene: NA

CDR3 protein: AISRGQTPNQPQH
V gene: TRBV10-3
D gene: NA

CDR3 protein: SAETQY
V gene: TRBV20-1
D gene: NA

CDR3 protein: SARDIWDLTNYGYT
V gene: TRBV20-1
D gene: NA

CDR3 protein: ASSLAVGDRGETQY
V gene: TRBV7-6
D gene: TRBD1

CDR3 protein: ASSLRTPPGEQY
V gene: TRBV28
D gene: NA

CDR3 protein: ASSEAAGGRSYT
V gene: TRBV10-3
D gene: NA

CDR3 protein: ASPTEGSYEQY
V gene: TRBV27
D gene: NA

CDR3 protein: SATRQGGSYEQY
V gene: TRBV20-1
D gene: TRBD1

CDR3 protein: ASRARDAAF
V gene: TRBV12-3/TRBV12-4
D gene: NA

CDR3 protein: ASSWQGGPYNEQF
V gene: TRBV5-1
D gene: NA

CDR3 protein: ASSQPAGGRELF
V gene: TRBV7-9
D gene: TRBD1

CDR3 protein: ASSGALRAGSYGYT
V gene: TRBV6-1
D gene: NA

CDR3 protein: ASSLAPQGSVDSPLH
V gene: TRBV5-1
D gene: TRBD1

CDR3 protein: ATSSGYNEQF
V gene: TRBV15
D gene: NA

CDR3 protein: ASSYTKRVDYEQY
V gene: TRBV6-5
D gene: NA

CDR3 protein: ASSYSRWDGYT
V gene: TRBV6-2/TRBV6-3
D gene: NA

CDR3 protein: ASSEARSGANVLT
V gene: TRBV6-1
D gene: NA